This T cell receptor beta chain was sequenced for a study of blood T cell repertoires in COVID-19. As for the study in general: From T cells, B-cell-depleted T cells, or PBMCs came the material, which was cDNA or gDNA.

Losses at the gene ends were 4 bases for V and 1 base for J; bases not matched to a gene: 1. Germline CDR1 and CDR2: KGHSH and LQKENI. The CDR3 totals 14 residues. Note on this clone: A much larger clonotype is one base distant, so this may be a read error.

Produced via immunoSEQ multiplex PCR; TCRdb's table is partial and in-frame only. Of more than 250,000 clones listed, around 89% are singletons. The receptor was isolated from a woman between 18 and 29 years old with acute COVID-19. Sequences were obtained from PBMCs or T cells enriched from blood (not recorded which). The gene calls are TRBV18 and TRBJ1-1; TRBD1 agrees at 9 bases. The CDR3: CASSLQGANTEAFF. In nucleotides, the CDR3 is TGTGCCAGCTCACTACAGGGGGCGAACACTGAAGCTTTCTTT. The variable domain in full, completed from reference TRBV18 and TRBJ1-1, reads NAGVMQNPRHLVRRRGQEARLRCSPMKGHSHVYWYRQLPEEGLKFMVYLQKENIIDESGMPKERFSAEFPKEGPSILRIQQVVRGDSAAYFCASSLQGANTEAFFGQGTRLTVV.